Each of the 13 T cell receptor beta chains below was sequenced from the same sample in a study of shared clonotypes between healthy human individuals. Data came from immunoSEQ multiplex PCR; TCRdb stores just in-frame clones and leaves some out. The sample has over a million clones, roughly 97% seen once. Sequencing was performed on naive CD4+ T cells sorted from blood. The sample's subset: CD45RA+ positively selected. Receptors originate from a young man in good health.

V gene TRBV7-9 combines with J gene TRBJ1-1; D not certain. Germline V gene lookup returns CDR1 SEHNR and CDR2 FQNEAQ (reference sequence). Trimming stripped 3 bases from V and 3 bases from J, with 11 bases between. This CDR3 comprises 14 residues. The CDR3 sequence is CASSFPPGYTEAFF. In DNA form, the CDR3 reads TGTGCCAGCAGCTTCCCTCCCGGGTACACTGAAGCTTTCTTT.

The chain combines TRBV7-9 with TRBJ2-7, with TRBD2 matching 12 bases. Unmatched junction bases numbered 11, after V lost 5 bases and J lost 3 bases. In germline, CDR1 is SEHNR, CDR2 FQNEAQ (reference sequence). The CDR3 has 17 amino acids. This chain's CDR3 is CASSGYKGLAGIYEQYF. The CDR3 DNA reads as TGTGCCAGCAGCGGATACAAAGGACTAGCGGGGATCTACGAGCAGTACTTC. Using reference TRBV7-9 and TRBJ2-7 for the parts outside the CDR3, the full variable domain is DTGVSQNPRHKITKRGQNVTFRCDPISEHNRLYWYRQTLGQGPEFLTYFQNEAQLEKSRLLSDRFSAERPKGSFSTLEIQRTEQGDSAMYLCASSGYKGLAGIYEQYFGPGTRLTVT.

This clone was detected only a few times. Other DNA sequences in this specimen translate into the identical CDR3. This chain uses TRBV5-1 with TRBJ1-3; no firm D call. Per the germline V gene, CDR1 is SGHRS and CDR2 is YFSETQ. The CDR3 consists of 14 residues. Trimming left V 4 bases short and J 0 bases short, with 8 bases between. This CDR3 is CASSLASSGNTIYF. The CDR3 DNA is TGCGCCAGCAGCCTGGCGTCCTCTGGAAACACCATATATTTT.

The CDR3 DNA reads as TGTGCCACCAGCAGAGATCTCGCGGGAATATACGAGCAGTACTTC. It is translated as CATSRDLAGIYEQYF. V and J are TRBV15 and TRBJ2-7; TRBD2 is a possible D gene (6 bases). Germline CDR1 LNHNV, CDR2 YYDKDF (reference sequence). V lost 0 bases and J 4 bases, leaving 13 bases between the germline ends. The CDR3 sequence is 15 residues long.

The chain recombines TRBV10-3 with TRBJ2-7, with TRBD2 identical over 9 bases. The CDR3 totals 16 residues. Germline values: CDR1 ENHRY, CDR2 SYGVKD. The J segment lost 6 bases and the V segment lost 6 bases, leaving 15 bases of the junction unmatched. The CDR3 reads CAISANDGGRVSEQYF. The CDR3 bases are TGTGCCATCAGCGCGAACGACGGCGGGAGGGTTTCCGAGCAGTACTTC.

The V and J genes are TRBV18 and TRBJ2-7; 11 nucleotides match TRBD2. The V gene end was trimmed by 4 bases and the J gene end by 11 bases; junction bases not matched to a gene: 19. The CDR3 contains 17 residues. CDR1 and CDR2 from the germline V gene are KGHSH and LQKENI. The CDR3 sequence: CASSLQALSGRALPKYF. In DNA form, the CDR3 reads TGTGCCAGCTCACTGCAGGCCCTTAGCGGGAGGGCCCTTCCGAAGTACTTC.

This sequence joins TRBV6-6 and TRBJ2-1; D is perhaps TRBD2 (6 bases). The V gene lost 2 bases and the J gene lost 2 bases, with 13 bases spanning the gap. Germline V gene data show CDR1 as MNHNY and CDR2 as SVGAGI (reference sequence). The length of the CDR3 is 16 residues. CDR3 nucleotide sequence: TGTGCCAGCAGTTACCCCGCTAGCGCTACCTACAATGAGCAGTTCTTC. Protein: CASSYPASATYNEQFF.

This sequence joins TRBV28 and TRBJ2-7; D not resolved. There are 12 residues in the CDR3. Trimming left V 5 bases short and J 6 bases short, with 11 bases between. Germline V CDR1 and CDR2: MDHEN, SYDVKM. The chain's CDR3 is CASSVQLGEQYF. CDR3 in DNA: TGTGCCAGCAGTGTCCAACTCGGCGAGCAGTACTTC.

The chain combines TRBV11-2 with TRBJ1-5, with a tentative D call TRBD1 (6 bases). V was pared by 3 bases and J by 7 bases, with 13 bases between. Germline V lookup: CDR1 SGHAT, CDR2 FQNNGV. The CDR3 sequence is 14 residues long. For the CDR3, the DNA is TGTGCCAGCAGCTTGAGGGGGGCCGAGCAGCCCCAGCATTTT. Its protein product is CASSLRGAEQPQHF.

As DNA, the CDR3 is TGCGCCAGCAGCCAATCAGGGGCGTATAATGAAAAACTGTTTTTT. The encoded protein is CASSQSGAYNEKLFF. The V gene is TRBV4-3, the J gene TRBJ1-4, with D perhaps matching TRBD1 (6 bases). CDR3 length equals 15 residues. Germline CDR1 reads LGHNA; CDR2 reads YSLEER. V lost 2 bases, J lost 4 bases, and 11 bases lay in between.

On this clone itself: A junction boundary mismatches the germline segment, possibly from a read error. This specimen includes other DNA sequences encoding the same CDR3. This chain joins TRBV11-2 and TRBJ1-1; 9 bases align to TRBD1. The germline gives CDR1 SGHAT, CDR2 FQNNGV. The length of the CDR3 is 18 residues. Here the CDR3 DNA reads TGTGCCAGCAGCCAACCGTATCGGGGACAGGGCCTAAACACTGAGGCTTTCTTT. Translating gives CASSQPYRGQGLNTEAFF.

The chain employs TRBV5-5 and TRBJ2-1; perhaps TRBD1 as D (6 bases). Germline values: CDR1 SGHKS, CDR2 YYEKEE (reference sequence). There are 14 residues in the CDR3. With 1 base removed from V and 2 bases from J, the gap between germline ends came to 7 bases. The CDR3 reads CASSLTGPYNEQFF. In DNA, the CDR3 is TGTGCCAGCAGCTTGACAGGGCCCTACAATGAGCAGTTCTTC. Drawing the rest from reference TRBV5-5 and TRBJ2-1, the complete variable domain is DAGVTQSPTHLIKTRGQQVTLRCSPISGHKSVSWYQQVLGQGPQFIFQYYEKEERGRGNFPDRFSARQFPNYSSELNVNALLLGDSALYLCASSLTGPYNEQFFGPGTRLTVL.

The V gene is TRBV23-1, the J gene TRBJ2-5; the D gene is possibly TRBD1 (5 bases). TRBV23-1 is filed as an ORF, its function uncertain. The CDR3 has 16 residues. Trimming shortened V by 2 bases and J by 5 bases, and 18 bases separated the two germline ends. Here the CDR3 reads CASSQQEPRQGETQYF. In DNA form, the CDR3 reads TGCGCCAGCAGTCAACAAGAGCCGAGGCAGGGTGAGACCCAGTACTTC.